The 22 T cell receptor beta chains below come from one sample, sequenced in a study of shared clonotypes between healthy human individuals. Produced via immunoSEQ multiplex PCR; TCRdb's table is partial and in-frame only. Of a few million clones listed, approximately 94% are singletons. The material sequenced was naive CD4+ T cells sorted from blood. Subset described: CD45RA+ positively selected. The receptors were sampled from a man aged 18-30 years in good health.

The gene calls are TRBV5-6 and TRBJ2-5; D is perhaps TRBD1 or TRBD2 (6 bases each). CDR1 and CDR2 from the germline V gene are SGHDT and YYEEEE. The CDR3 runs to 16 residues. V dropped 4 bases and J dropped 0 bases, with 16 bases sitting between them. The CDR3 sequence is CASSLPTGRYQETQYF. CDR3 nucleotide sequence: TGTGCCAGCAGCCTTCCTACAGGGAGGTACCAAGAGACCCAGTACTTC.

The chain couples TRBV20-1 to TRBJ1-1; a possible D gene is TRBD1 (5 bases). Germline V gene data show CDR1 as DFQATT and CDR2 as SNEGSKA (reference sequence). The CDR3 runs to 10 residues. Trimming removed 4 bases at V and 8 bases at J, with 8 bases between. CDR3 nucleotides: TGCAGTGCTACTTCAGGGGAAGCTTTCTTT. Translated, it gives CSATSGEAFF.

The V call is TRBV11-1, the J call TRBJ2-3; D gene unclear. This CDR3 comprises 13 residues. The V gene's germline CDR1 is SGHAT and CDR2 FQDESV (reference sequence). V dropped 5 bases and J dropped 2 bases, with 8 bases sitting between them. The CDR3 DNA reads as TGTGCCAGCAGCCTCGACCTCACAGATACGCAGTATTTT. This sequence encodes CASSLDLTDTQYF.

As to this clone: This specimen includes other DNA sequences encoding the same CDR3. The rearrangement links TRBV6-5 to TRBJ2-2, with D unresolved. The CDR3 spans 13 residues. Trimming pared 5 bases from V and 2 bases from J, leaving 6 bases between. From germline, CDR1 is MNHEY and CDR2 SVGAGI. This CDR3 reads CASSPTNTGELFF. Written as DNA, the CDR3 is TGTGCCAGCAGTCCTACTAACACCGGGGAGCTGTTTTTT.

The V and J genes are TRBV28 and TRBJ1-1, with D unresolved. V was cut by 5 bases and J by 5 bases, with 18 bases left in between. Per the germline V gene, CDR1 is MDHEN and CDR2 is SYDVKM. The CDR3 spans 15 residues. The CDR3 here is CASSIRTPGLTEAFF. The CDR3 coding sequence is TGTGCCAGCAGTATTAGGACCCCCGGGCTAACTGAAGCTTTCTTT.

The rearrangement uses TRBV6-6 and TRBJ1-5; 10 nucleotides match TRBD1. The CDR3 contains 16 residues. Germline values: CDR1 MNHNY, CDR2 SVGAGI (reference sequence). The V and J ends lost 5 bases and 5 bases, in that order; junction bases with no gene match: 9. CDR3 amino acids: CASSKTDRGGYQPQHF. In DNA form, the CDR3 reads TGTGCCAGCAGTAAAACGGACAGGGGGGGTTATCAGCCCCAGCATTTT.

The CDR3 region is CASSGTVNEKLFF. For the CDR3, the DNA is TGCGCCAGCTCCGGGACGGTGAATGAAAAACTGTTTTTT. The chain couples TRBV10-1 to TRBJ1-4; maybe TRBD1 (5 bases). From germline, CDR1 is WNHNN and CDR2 SYGVQD (reference sequence). The CDR3 is made up of 13 amino acids. Trimming left V 8 bases short and J 5 bases short, with 12 bases between.

This clone was counted only a few times. The chain combines TRBV5-1 with TRBJ1-1; TRBD1 might be the D (6 bases). The germline V gene has CDR1 SGHRS and CDR2 YFSETQ. This CDR3 comprises 11 residues. Trimming took off 5 bases at V and 7 bases at J, with 9 bases between the two ends. The CDR3 DNA is TGCGCCAGCAGGGGACAATTTGAAGCTTTCTTT. Amino acid sequence: CASRGQFEAFF.

J is TRBJ2-7 and V is TRBV19; D is perhaps TRBD1 (5 bases). The CDR3 spans 15 residues. Germline values: CDR1 LNHDA, CDR2 SQIVND (reference sequence). Trimming cost V 2 bases and J 3 bases, with 14 bases left between them. The CDR3 protein is CASSISATVLYEQYF. CDR3 nucleotides: TGTGCCAGTAGTATATCCGCGACAGTCCTCTACGAGCAGTACTTC. The full variable domain, rest sourced from reference TRBV19 and TRBJ2-7, is DGGITQSPKYLFRKEGQNVTLSCEQNLNHDAMYWYRQDPGQGLRLIYYSQIVNDFQKGDIAEGYSVSREKKESFPLTVTSAQKNPTAFYLCASSISATVLYEQYFGPGTRLTVT.

The chain couples TRBV7-9 to TRBJ2-3, with 7 positions matching TRBD2. The CDR3 extends over 16 amino acids. Germline V gene sequence: CDR1 SEHNR, CDR2 FQNEAQ (reference sequence). The J segment lost 1 base and the V segment lost 2 bases, leaving 6 bases of the junction unmatched. In DNA, the CDR3 is TGTGCCAGCAGCTTATTTCGGCGGGAGCGCACAGATACGCAGTATTTT. Its translation: CASSLFRRERTDTQYF.

The chain links TRBV10-3 to TRBJ1-1; D gene unclear. V lost 8 bases and J 7 bases, leaving 20 bases between the germline ends. Germline assignment: CDR1 ENHRY and CDR2 SYGVKD. This CDR3 has 14 residues. In nucleotides, the CDR3 is TGTGCCATCGCCCCGGCGGCCGTAGAAATTGAAGCTTTCTTT. Protein product: CAIAPAAVEIEAFF.

This clone was seen a single time. The rearrangement uses TRBV29-1 and TRBJ2-7; 9 bases map to TRBD1. The CDR3 loop spans 13 amino acids. The V gene end was trimmed by 6 bases and the J gene end by 4 bases; junction bases not matched to a gene: 7. Germline V lookup: CDR1 SQVTM, CDR2 ANQGSEA. The CDR3 bases are TGCAGCGTCCGGGGACAGGGATTGTACGAGCAGTACTTC. Translation: CSVRGQGLYEQYF.

The chain carries TRBV21-1 and TRBJ1-1. TRBV21-1 is recorded as a pseudogene. The CDR3 length is 16 residues. In nucleotides, the CDR3 is TGTGCCAGCCTAAGGACTCCAACCGAACTAGGGACTGAAGCTTTCTTT. It codes for CASLRTPTELGTEAFF.

The chain carries TRBV6-6 and TRBJ2-7; D may be TRBD1 (5 bases). Germline V gene sequence: CDR1 MNHNY, CDR2 SVGAGI (reference sequence). Trimming left V 2 bases short and J 6 bases short, with 5 bases between. This CDR3 has 11 amino acids. For the CDR3, the DNA is TGTGCCAGCAGTTACCAGGGCGAGCAGTACTTC. This codes for CASSYQGEQYF.

The gene calls are TRBV5-1 and TRBJ1-1, with D unresolved. CDR3 length: 16 residues. Between the trimmed V and J ends, which lost 6 bases and 0 bases, there was a span of 18 bases. Germline lookup yields CDR1 SGHRS and CDR2 YFSETQ. This CDR3 reads CASTALTAGMNTEAFF. As DNA, the CDR3 is TGCGCCAGCACGGCCCTAACCGCCGGGATGAACACTGAAGCTTTCTTT.

The V call is TRBV10-3, the J call TRBJ2-5; 7 nucleotides align to TRBD2. The CDR3 is 15 residues long. V trimming: 0 bases; J trimming: 2 bases; junction bases outside the gene matches: 3. Germline V gene sequence: CDR1 ENHRY, CDR2 SYGVKD. The CDR3 DNA reads as TGTGCCATCAGTGAGTCGCGGGGGAGACAAGAGACCCAGTACTTC. It encodes CAISESRGRQETQYF.

This clone was seen once. The chain has TRBV11-2 and TRBJ2-6; D uncertain. This CDR3 contains 17 residues. With 6 bases removed from V and 0 bases from J, the gap between germline ends came to 15 bases. Germline-derived CDR1 and CDR2 are SGHAT and FQNNGV. CDR3: CASRPTTSPSGANVLTF. The CDR3 DNA reads as TGTGCCAGCAGGCCGACAACTTCCCCCTCTGGGGCCAACGTCCTGACTTTC. The entire variable domain, with the rest obtained from reference TRBV11-2 and TRBJ2-6, is as follows: EAGVAQSPRYKIIEKRQSVAFWCNPISGHATLYWYQQILGQGPKLLIQFQNNGVVDDSQLPKDRFSAERLKGVDSTLKIQPAKLEDSAVYLCASRPTTSPSGANVLTFGAGSRLTVL.

The chain links TRBV6-6 to TRBJ2-3, with 8 positions matching TRBD1. V shed 5 bases, J shed 6 bases, and the junction held 13 bases outside the gene matches. The CDR3 extends over 16 amino acids. CDR1 and CDR2 from the germline V gene are MNHNY and SVGAGI (reference sequence). The CDR3 DNA sequence: TGTGCCAGCAGTCCAACAGTGGGACAGGCGTTGGATACGCAGTATTTT. Translated: CASSPTVGQALDTQYF.

The chain combines TRBV14 with TRBJ2-3; TRBD2 matches at 7 bases. The CDR3 spans 15 residues. Unmatched junction bases numbered 3, after V lost 1 base and J lost 2 bases. Germline-derived CDR1 and CDR2 are SGHDN and FVKESK. The CDR3 sequence: CASSQALAPTDTQYF. For the CDR3, the DNA is TGTGCCAGCAGCCAAGCACTAGCGCCCACAGATACGCAGTATTTT.

The count of this clone is one. The chain couples TRBV18 to TRBJ1-1; D uncertain. V lost 0 bases to trimming and J lost 0 bases, with 8 bases between them. Germline V lookup: CDR1 KGHSH, CDR2 LQKENI. The CDR3 spans 15 residues. The CDR3 sequence is CASSPPNGLNTEAFF. CDR3 nucleotide sequence: TGTGCCAGCTCACCACCAAACGGACTGAACACTGAAGCTTTCTTT.

The J gene is TRBJ2-3, the V gene TRBV30, with D perhaps TRBD1 or TRBD2 (6 bases each). This CDR3 contains 14 residues. V shed 0 bases and J shed 4 bases, with 11 bases lying between them. The germline V gene has CDR1 GTSNPN and CDR2 SVGIG (reference sequence). The DNA for the CDR3 is TGTGCCTGGAGTGTAATCGGGGGCTCAGATACGCAGTATTTT. It yields the protein CAWSVIGGSDTQYF. Supplemented by reference TRBV30 and TRBJ2-3, the full variable domain reads SQTIHQWPATLVQPVGSPLSLECTVEGTSNPNLYWYRQAAGRGLQLLFYSVGIGQISSEVPQNLSASRPQDRQFILSSKKLLLSDSGFYLCAWSVIGGSDTQYFGPGTRLTVL.

CDR3 sequence reads: CASSLKSSSGNTIYF. The CDR3 DNA reads TGTGCCAGCAGTTTAAAAAGTAGTTCTGGAAACACCATATATTTT. The rearrangement uses TRBV27 and TRBJ1-3; no clear D gene. This CDR3 contains 15 residues. CDR1 MNHEY and CDR2 SMNVEV come from the germline V gene (reference sequence). Trimming shortened V by 2 bases and J by 1 base, and 9 bases separated the two germline ends.